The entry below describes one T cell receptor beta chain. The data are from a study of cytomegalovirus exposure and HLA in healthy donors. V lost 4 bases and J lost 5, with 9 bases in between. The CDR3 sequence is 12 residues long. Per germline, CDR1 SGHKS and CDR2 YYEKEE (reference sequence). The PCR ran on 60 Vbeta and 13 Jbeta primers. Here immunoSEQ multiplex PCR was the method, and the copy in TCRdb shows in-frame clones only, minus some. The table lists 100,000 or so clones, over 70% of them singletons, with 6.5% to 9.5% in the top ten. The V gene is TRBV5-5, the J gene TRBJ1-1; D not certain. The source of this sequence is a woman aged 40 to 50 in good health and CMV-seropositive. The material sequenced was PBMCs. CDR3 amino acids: CASSQWRTEAFF. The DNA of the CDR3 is TGTGCCAGCAGCCAGTGGCGGACTGAAGCTTTCTTT. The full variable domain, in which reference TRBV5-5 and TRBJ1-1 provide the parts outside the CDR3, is DAGVTQSPTHLIKTRGQQVTLRCSPISGHKSVSWYQQVLGQGPQFIFQYYEKEERGRGNFPDRFSARQFPNYSSELNVNALLLGDSALYLCASSQWRTEAFFGQGTRLTVV.